These T cell receptor beta chains were read from a single sample in a study of regulatory T cells in long-lasting Graves disease. MiXCR, applied by TCRdb to the multiplex PCR reads, yields one record per CDR3 protein. The table records roughly 420,000 distinct CDR3 sequences, around 15% of them present only once. Sequencing used peripheral blood mononuclear cells (PBMCs), obtained at new diagnosis, from a patient treated with antithyroid drugs. All receptors come from a female donor with Graves disease. Each CDR3 is given with its conserved first and last residue. The D gene is left open where the match is weak. Some rows mark clone size as missing; the rest say once, few, many or name a class of expanded clone.

DNA: TGTGCCAGCAGGGAGGACTCCCGATTGTACAATGAGCAGTTCTTC; CDR3: CASREDSRLYNEQFF; D: .; V: TRBV2; size: many; J: TRBJ2-1
DNA: TGTGCCAGCAATTCTATGGGAGAGATGTCCTACGAGCAGTACTTC; CDR3: CASNSMGEMSYEQYF; D: .; V: TRBV28; size: .; J: TRBJ2-7
DNA: TGTGCCAGCAGCAAACTAGCGGGGGCCAACGTCCTGACTTTC; CDR3: CASSKLAGANVLTF; D: TRBD2; V: TRBV7-9; size: .; J: TRBJ2-6
DNA: TGTGCCAGCAGTTATGACCCCCGGTCCTACGAGCAGTACTTC; CDR3: CASSYDPRSYEQYF; D: .; V: TRBV12-3/TRBV12-4; size: .; J: TRBJ2-7
DNA: TGTGCCAGCAGCCCGACGGGATTGGGGCCCTACGAGCAGTACTTC; CDR3: CASSPTGLGPYEQYF; D: .; V: TRBV7-2; size: many; J: TRBJ2-7
DNA: TGTGCCAGCAGTTTATCTATGCCGGACACCGGGGGCTACACCTTC; CDR3: CASSLSMPDTGGYTF; D: .; V: TRBV27; size: many; J: TRBJ1-2
DNA: TGTGCCAGCAGCTCGAGTAGGGCGGGCTCTGCCTACGAGCAGTACTTC; CDR3: CASSSSRAGSAYEQYF; D: .; V: TRBV7-8; size: many; J: TRBJ2-7
DNA: TGTGCCAGCGGTCCCTGGGCCGTGAACACTGAAGCTTTCTTT; CDR3: CASGPWAVNTEAFF; D: .; V: TRBV6-1; size: many; J: TRBJ1-1
DNA: TGTGCCAGCAGCTTACGGGGATATTACACTGAAGCTTTCTTT; CDR3: CASSLRGYYTEAFF; D: .; V: TRBV13; size: many; J: TRBJ1-1
DNA: TGTGCCAGCACCACTACGGCAGGCCGCCTGGGTGGCTACACCTTC; CDR3: CASTTTAGRLGGYTF; D: .; V: TRBV12-3/TRBV12-4; size: many; J: TRBJ1-2
DNA: TGCGCCAGCAGCAACCCAGGGCTGGCCACTGAAGCTTTCTTT; CDR3: CASSNPGLATEAFF; D: .; V: TRBV4-1; size: few; J: TRBJ1-1
DNA: TGTGCCAGCAGCTACCTAGCGGGAGGGAGGGAGATCGGGGATACGCAGTATTTT; CDR3: CASSYLAGGREIGDTQYF; D: TRBD2; V: TRBV7-8; size: .; J: TRBJ2-3
DNA: TGTGCCAGCAGGGGACTAGCTACTAGCACAGATACGCAGTATTTT; CDR3: CASRGLATSTDTQYF; D: TRBD2; V: TRBV2; size: .; J: TRBJ2-3
DNA: TGCGCCAGCAGCCAGAAGGGTCGGCGAGGCTCTGGAAACACCATATATTTT; CDR3: CASSQKGRRGSGNTIYF; D: .; V: TRBV4-1; size: many; J: TRBJ1-3
DNA: TGTGCCAGCAGCGTGACGGGAGATAACTATGGCTACACCTTC; CDR3: CASSVTGDNYGYTF; D: .; V: TRBV9; size: many; J: TRBJ1-2
DNA: TGTGCCACCTCTCTTTCCGGGGAGCTGTTTTTT; CDR3: CATSLSGELFF; D: .; V: TRBV27; size: many; J: TRBJ2-2
DNA: TGTGCCAGCAGCTCCACTACTAGCGGGAGGGCTAACCAGTACTTC; CDR3: CASSSTTSGRANQYF; D: TRBD2; V: TRBV7-2; size: .; J: TRBJ2-5
DNA: TGTGCCACCAGTGATGAATCGAAAAGCTCCTACAATGTGCAGTTCTTC; CDR3: CATSDESKSSYNVQFF; D: .; V: TRBV24-1; size: .; J: TRBJ2-1
DNA: TGCAGTGCTAGAGGGGAGGGGGCCCGCACAGATACGCAGTATTTT; CDR3: CSARGEGARTDTQYF; D: .; V: TRBV20-1; size: few; J: TRBJ2-3
DNA: TGCAGTGCGAGCAGGCAGGCAAACACTGAAGCTTTCTTT; CDR3: CSASRQANTEAFF; D: .; V: TRBV20-1; size: .; J: TRBJ1-1
DNA: TGCAGTGCTAGTCGGGACAGGGGATACAATGAGCAGTTCTTC; CDR3: CSASRDRGYNEQFF; D: TRBD1; V: TRBV20-1; size: many; J: TRBJ2-1
DNA: TGTGCCAGCAGTTTTAGCGGGGGGGTACAAGAGACCCAGTACTTC; CDR3: CASSFSGGVQETQYF; D: TRBD2; V: TRBV6-5; size: many; J: TRBJ2-5
DNA: TGTGCCAGCAGTTTTTCGGCGTATAGCAATCAGCCCCAGCATTTT; CDR3: CASSFSAYSNQPQHF; D: .; V: TRBV2; size: .; J: TRBJ1-5
DNA: TGTGCCAGCAGCTTATCGGGACAGCGACAAGAGACCCAGTACTTC; CDR3: CASSLSGQRQETQYF; D: TRBD1; V: TRBV11-2; size: many; J: TRBJ2-5
DNA: TGTGCCAGCAGCCAAACCTTTAGGGGGGTGAACACTGAAGCTTTCTTT; CDR3: CASSQTFRGVNTEAFF; D: .; V: TRBV14; size: few; J: TRBJ1-1
DNA: TGCGCCAGCAGCTTCGGTCCCCCGGTGGCGGATCAGCCCCAGCATTTT; CDR3: CASSFGPPVADQPQHF; D: .; V: TRBV5-1; size: many; J: TRBJ1-5
DNA: TGCGCCAGCAGCCAAGATCGTGAAAAACTGTTTTTT; CDR3: CASSQDREKLFF; D: .; V: TRBV4-1; size: few; J: TRBJ1-4
DNA: TGTGCCAGCCTAGGACAGAAGCAGGGGAGTATCTATGGCTACACCTTC; CDR3: CASLGQKQGSIYGYTF; D: .; V: TRBV12-3/TRBV12-4; size: many; J: TRBJ1-2
DNA: TGTGCCAGCAGCCTTGCACAGGGGGAGGCTGAAGCTTTCTTT; CDR3: CASSLAQGEAEAFF; D: TRBD1; V: TRBV4-2; size: .; J: TRBJ1-1
DNA: TGTGCCAGTCGGGACAGGGGTAATGAAAAACTGTTTTTT; CDR3: CASRDRGNEKLFF; D: TRBD1; V: TRBV19; size: .; J: TRBJ1-4
DNA: TGTGCCAGCAGCTTCCCCCCAAGCGGGGAGCAAGAGACCCAGTACTTC; CDR3: CASSFPPSGEQETQYF; D: TRBD2; V: TRBV5-5; size: few; J: TRBJ2-5
DNA: TGTGCCAGCAGTTACGGGACAGACCTCTATGGCTACACCTTC; CDR3: CASSYGTDLYGYTF; D: TRBD1; V: TRBV6-2/TRBV6-3; size: many; J: TRBJ1-2
DNA: TGTGCCAGCAGTTACGGACAGGGTGAAACGTCCTATAATTCACCCCTCCACTTT; CDR3: CASSYGQGETSYNSPLHF; D: TRBD1; V: TRBV6-2/TRBV6-3; size: many; J: TRBJ1-6
DNA: TGTGCCAGCAGTTACCTCGTGGGAGGGGGTGAGCAGTTCTTC; CDR3: CASSYLVGGGEQFF; D: .; V: TRBV6-9; size: .; J: TRBJ2-1
DNA: TGTGCCAGCTCGCCCGGTACTACAGTAACGAGGGACACTGAAGCTTTCTTT; CDR3: CASSPGTTVTRDTEAFF; D: .; V: TRBV18; size: .; J: TRBJ1-1
DNA: TGTGCCAGCAGTTTAATTTTTGCAGGGGGCAAAAACATTCAGTACTTC; CDR3: CASSLIFAGGKNIQYF; D: TRBD1; V: TRBV28; size: .; J: TRBJ2-4
DNA: TGCGCCAGCAGCCAAGAATGGGGTCGAGGACTGTTTTTT; CDR3: CASSQEWGRGLFF; D: .; V: TRBV4-1; size: many; J: TRBJ1-4
DNA: TGTGCCAGCAGCCAAGCCCGGGCCCCCGGGGAGACCCAGTACTTC; CDR3: CASSQARAPGETQYF; D: .; V: TRBV3-1; size: .; J: TRBJ2-5
DNA: TGCGCCAGCAGCCTACTTTTCAGTCCAGGGTTCTCCTACGAGCAGTACTTC; CDR3: CASSLLFSPGFSYEQYF; D: .; V: TRBV4-3; size: .; J: TRBJ2-7
DNA: TGCGCCAGCAGCCAAGCAGGGGGCGATCAGCCCCAGCATTTT; CDR3: CASSQAGGDQPQHF; D: TRBD1; V: TRBV4-3; size: many; J: TRBJ1-5
DNA: TGTGCCAGCAGTCGTACAGGGACGATGGGGGTGAACACTGAAGCTTTCTTT; CDR3: CASSRTGTMGVNTEAFF; D: .; V: TRBV27; size: many; J: TRBJ1-1
DNA: TGTGCCAGTACATCTAGCGGGAGGCACTCCTACGAGCAGTACTTC; CDR3: CASTSSGRHSYEQYF; D: TRBD2; V: TRBV12-3/TRBV12-4; size: many; J: TRBJ2-7
DNA: TGTGCCAGCAGCTTGAGTCTTGAATTAGGACTAGCGGGAGGGGACGAGACCCAGTACTTC; CDR3: CASSLSLELGLAGGDETQYF; D: TRBD2; V: TRBV5-6; size: few; J: TRBJ2-5
DNA: TGCGCCACCGGACTCGGGGATCCCACAGATACGCAGTATTTT; CDR3: CATGLGDPTDTQYF; D: .; V: TRBV5-1; size: many; J: TRBJ2-3
DNA: TGTGCCAGCAGCCAAGGTTATGGTGGGGGAGAGACCCAGTACTTC; CDR3: CASSQGYGGGETQYF; D: .; V: TRBV3-1; size: many; J: TRBJ2-5
DNA: TGTGCCAGCAGTTTAGGGGGCCAGGAGCAGTACTTC; CDR3: CASSLGGQEQYF; D: .; V: TRBV12-3/TRBV12-4; size: many; J: TRBJ2-7
DNA: TGTGCCAGCAGCTTGACAGGGACCGAGCAGTACTTC; CDR3: CASSLTGTEQYF; D: TRBD1; V: TRBV11-2; size: many; J: TRBJ2-7
DNA: TGTGCCAGCAGTTCCCGCAGGGCCCCCTACGAGCAGTACTTC; CDR3: CASSSRRAPYEQYF; D: .; V: TRBV28; size: .; J: TRBJ2-7
DNA: TGCGCCAGCAGCCAAGTTAGTGGTTCACCCCTCCACTTT; CDR3: CASSQVSGSPLHF; D: .; V: TRBV4-3; size: many; J: TRBJ1-6